These T cell receptor beta chains were read from a single sample in a study of blood T cell repertoires in COVID-19. The protocol was immunoSEQ multiplex PCR, while the TCRdb copy is restricted to in-frame clones and leaves out a portion. The table includes approximately 210,000 clones, around four fifths detected once. Material: peripheral blood. The receptors stem from a man aged 50 to 59 with active or convalescent COVID-19. Both conserved end residues are part of each CDR3. D genes are given only for firm matches. Rows may omit the clone size; those that give it use once, few, many or a size class.

j_call: TRBJ2-4; v_call: TRBV27; clone_size: .; d_call: TRBD1; cdr3_aa: CASSFRGQGANMAKNIQYF; cdr3_nt: TGTGCCAGCAGCTTCCGCGGGCAGGGGGCTAATATGGCCAAAAACATTCAGTACTTC
j_call: TRBJ1-2; v_call: TRBV18; clone_size: .; d_call: .; cdr3_aa: CASSPPTGGYTF; cdr3_nt: TGTGCCAGCTCACCACCGACGGGAGGCTACACCTTC
j_call: TRBJ2-7; v_call: TRBV6-2/TRBV6-3; clone_size: .; d_call: TRBD2; cdr3_aa: CASSYEREGSYEQYF; cdr3_nt: TGTGCCAGCAGTTATGAGCGGGAGGGCAGCTACGAGCAGTACTTC
j_call: TRBJ1-3; v_call: TRBV3-1/TRBV3-2; clone_size: .; d_call: .; cdr3_aa: CASSQVSGGGNTIYF; cdr3_nt: TGTGCCAGCAGCCAAGTATCAGGTGGTGGAAACACCATATATTTT
j_call: TRBJ1-5; v_call: TRBV11-2; clone_size: .; d_call: .; cdr3_aa: CASSGGLGRGMRVKQPQHF; cdr3_nt: TGTGCCAGCAGCGGCGGTCTCGGGCGGGGGATGAGGGTAAAACAGCCCCAGCATTTT
j_call: TRBJ2-5; v_call: TRBV5-8; clone_size: .; d_call: TRBD1; cdr3_aa: CASSSWDRGETQYF; cdr3_nt: TGTGCCAGCAGCAGCTGGGACAGGGGAGAGACCCAGTACTTC
j_call: TRBJ1-3; v_call: TRBV6-6; clone_size: .; d_call: .; cdr3_aa: CASSYHGSSGNTIYF; cdr3_nt: TGTGCCAGCAGTTACCATGGGAGCTCTGGAAACACCATATATTTT
j_call: TRBJ1-2; v_call: TRBV28; clone_size: .; d_call: .; cdr3_aa: CASISGANYGYTF; cdr3_nt: TGTGCCAGCATTTCAGGGGCTAACTATGGCTACACCTTC
j_call: TRBJ1-2; v_call: TRBV3-1/TRBV3-2; clone_size: .; d_call: TRBD1; cdr3_aa: CASSQGQVRGLNGYTF; cdr3_nt: TGTGCCAGCAGCCAAGGTCAGGTCAGGGGGCTTAATGGCTACACCTTC
j_call: TRBJ2-7; v_call: TRBV28; clone_size: .; d_call: TRBD2; cdr3_aa: CASSSGSLRTYEQYF; cdr3_nt: TGTGCCAGCAGTAGCGGGAGTTTGCGGACCTACGAGCAGTACTTC
j_call: TRBJ1-2; v_call: TRBV9; clone_size: many; d_call: TRBD1; cdr3_aa: CASSYGQGFDNYYGYTF; cdr3_nt: TGTGCCAGCAGCTACGGACAGGGATTCGACAATTACTATGGCTACACCTTC
j_call: TRBJ2-5; v_call: TRBV7-3; clone_size: few; d_call: .; cdr3_aa: CASSLGQEETQYF; cdr3_nt: TGTGCCAGCAGCTTAGGGCAAGAAGAGACCCAGTACTTC
j_call: TRBJ2-7; v_call: TRBV6-5; clone_size: .; d_call: TRBD2; cdr3_aa: CASSRTSGYEQYF; cdr3_nt: TGTGCCAGCAGTCGGACTAGCGGCTACGAGCAGTACTTC
j_call: TRBJ1-5; v_call: TRBV20-1; clone_size: .; d_call: TRBD1; cdr3_aa: CSASVDRGYGNQPQHF; cdr3_nt: TGCAGTGCTAGTGTTGACAGGGGGTATGGCAATCAGCCCCAGCATTTT
j_call: TRBJ1-1; v_call: TRBV7-9; clone_size: .; d_call: .; cdr3_aa: CASSLVFRQMNTEAFF; cdr3_nt: TGTGCCAGCAGCTTGGTTTTTAGACAGATGAACACTGAAGCTTTCTTT
j_call: TRBJ1-4; v_call: TRBV9; clone_size: .; d_call: .; cdr3_aa: CASSVGAGFREKLFF; cdr3_nt: TGTGCCAGCAGCGTAGGGGCAGGGTTTAGGGAAAAACTGTTTTTT
j_call: TRBJ1-5; v_call: TRBV28; clone_size: .; d_call: TRBD1; cdr3_aa: CASSPGGQGSYNQPQHF; cdr3_nt: TGTGCCAGCAGCCCCGGGGGACAGGGGTCATACAATCAGCCCCAGCATTTT
j_call: TRBJ2-3; v_call: TRBV7-6; clone_size: .; d_call: .; cdr3_aa: CASSPVRGGDTQYF; cdr3_nt: TGTGCCAGCAGCCCCGTAAGGGGGGGAGATACGCAGTATTTT
j_call: TRBJ2-2; v_call: TRBV5-1; clone_size: .; d_call: TRBD1; cdr3_aa: CASSFYDRGGANTGELFF; cdr3_nt: TGCGCCAGCAGCTTCTACGACAGGGGGGGAGCGAACACCGGGGAGCTGTTTTTT
j_call: TRBJ2-6; v_call: TRBV9; clone_size: .; d_call: .; cdr3_aa: CASSGRQFIAGANVLTF; cdr3_nt: TGTGCCAGCAGCGGTCGACAGTTTATCGCTGGGGCCAACGTCCTGACTTTC
j_call: TRBJ2-7; v_call: TRBV3-1/TRBV3-2; clone_size: .; d_call: TRBD1; cdr3_aa: CASSQGPQGLPTEQYF; cdr3_nt: TGTGCCAGCAGCCAAGGTCCACAGGGGCTTCCCACCGAGCAGTACTTC
j_call: TRBJ1-5; v_call: TRBV7-8; clone_size: many; d_call: TRBD1; cdr3_aa: CASSLTRQGRNQPQHF; cdr3_nt: TGTGCCAGCAGCTTAACGAGACAGGGAAGAAATCAGCCCCAGCATTTT
j_call: TRBJ2-2; v_call: TRBV27; clone_size: .; d_call: TRBD2; cdr3_aa: CASSLLLAGVRNGELFF; cdr3_nt: TGTGCCAGCAGTTTATTACTAGCGGGAGTAAGGAACGGGGAGCTGTTTTTT
j_call: TRBJ2-1; v_call: TRBV10-1; clone_size: .; d_call: TRBD2; cdr3_aa: CASRVGTSGNEQFF; cdr3_nt: TGCGCCAGCAGAGTTGGGACTAGCGGGAATGAGCAGTTCTTC
j_call: TRBJ1-5; v_call: TRBV27; clone_size: .; d_call: .; cdr3_aa: CASSLYSAGNQPQHF; cdr3_nt: TGTGCCAGCAGTCTCTATTCTGCGGGCAATCAGCCCCAGCATTTT
j_call: TRBJ1-4; v_call: TRBV24-1; clone_size: .; d_call: .; cdr3_aa: CATSDEEKPATNEKLFF; cdr3_nt: TGTGCCACCAGTGATGAGGAAAAACCTGCAACTAATGAAAAACTGTTTTTT
j_call: TRBJ1-4; v_call: TRBV18; clone_size: .; d_call: .; cdr3_aa: CASSQQVNEKLFF; cdr3_nt: TGTGCCAGCTCGCAACAGGTTAATGAAAAACTGTTTTTT
j_call: TRBJ2-3; v_call: TRBV4-1; clone_size: .; d_call: TRBD2; cdr3_aa: CASSQDMASGGSDTQYF; cdr3_nt: TGCGCCAGCAGCCAAGATATGGCTAGCGGGGGATCAGATACGCAGTATTTT
j_call: TRBJ1-2; v_call: TRBV5-4; clone_size: .; d_call: .; cdr3_aa: CASSLSGGWGYGYTF; cdr3_nt: TGTGCCAGCAGCCTATCGGGGGGCTGGGGCTATGGCTACACCTTC
j_call: TRBJ2-3; v_call: TRBV5-6; clone_size: .; d_call: .; cdr3_aa: CASSLAPADTQYF; cdr3_nt: TGTGCCAGCAGCTTGGCTCCCGCAGATACGCAGTATTTT
j_call: TRBJ1-5; v_call: TRBV5-5; clone_size: .; d_call: .; cdr3_aa: CASSFDPGLNQPQHF; cdr3_nt: TGTGCCAGCAGCTTCGACCCCGGGTTGAATCAGCCCCAGCATTTT
j_call: TRBJ2-5; v_call: TRBV18; clone_size: .; d_call: TRBD1; cdr3_aa: CASSPPGQGQETQYF; cdr3_nt: TGTGCCAGCTCACCTCCGGGACAGGGGCAAGAGACCCAGTACTTC
j_call: TRBJ2-3; v_call: TRBV7-6; clone_size: .; d_call: TRBD1; cdr3_aa: CASSLGGGRTDTQYF; cdr3_nt: TGTGCCAGCAGCTTAGGAGGGGGCCGGACAGATACGCAGTATTTT
j_call: TRBJ1-3; v_call: TRBV3-1/TRBV3-2; clone_size: .; d_call: TRBD1; cdr3_aa: CASRGVGTAGNTIYF; cdr3_nt: TGTGCCAGCAGGGGGGTTGGGACAGCTGGAAACACCATATATTTT
j_call: TRBJ1-2; v_call: TRBV5-1; clone_size: .; d_call: .; cdr3_aa: CASSLHPGASASGGYTF; cdr3_nt: TGCGCCAGCAGCTTGCACCCAGGGGCATCAGCTAGCGGTGGCTACACCTTC
j_call: TRBJ1-3; v_call: TRBV12-3/TRBV12-4; clone_size: .; d_call: .; cdr3_aa: CASSPRDTIYF; cdr3_nt: TGTGCCAGCAGTCCGAGGGACACCATATATTTT
j_call: TRBJ1-2; v_call: TRBV6-4; clone_size: .; d_call: .; cdr3_aa: CASSVSAGGNYGYTF; cdr3_nt: TGTGCCAGCAGTGTGTCCGCGGGGGGGAACTATGGCTACACCTTC
j_call: TRBJ1-5; v_call: TRBV4-3; clone_size: few; d_call: .; cdr3_aa: CASSQDPRGNQPQHF; cdr3_nt: TGCGCCAGCAGCCAAGATCCCAGGGGCAATCAGCCCCAGCATTTT
j_call: TRBJ2-7; v_call: TRBV3-1/TRBV3-2; clone_size: .; d_call: TRBD2; cdr3_aa: CASSQDGLAGGNEQYF; cdr3_nt: TGTGCCAGCAGCCAAGATGGATTAGCGGGAGGCAACGAGCAGTACTTC
j_call: TRBJ2-5; v_call: TRBV7-2; clone_size: once; d_call: .; cdr3_aa: CASSSGGAGETQYF; cdr3_nt: TGTGCCAGCAGCTCGGGCGGGGCCGGGGAGACCCAGTACTTC
j_call: TRBJ2-2; v_call: TRBV7-7; clone_size: once; d_call: .; cdr3_aa: CASSPRGANTGELFF; cdr3_nt: TGTGCTAGCAGCCCCAGGGGGGCGAACACCGGGGAGCTGTTTTTT
j_call: TRBJ2-3; v_call: TRBV2; clone_size: few; d_call: TRBD2; cdr3_aa: CASRPGLATDTQYF; cdr3_nt: TGTGCCAGCAGACCCGGACTAGCAACAGATACGCAGTATTTT
j_call: TRBJ2-7; v_call: TRBV18; clone_size: .; d_call: .; cdr3_aa: CASSPLFGGYEQYF; cdr3_nt: TGTGCCAGCTCACCTCTTTTCGGGGGCTACGAGCAGTACTTC
j_call: TRBJ1-2; v_call: TRBV15; clone_size: .; d_call: .; cdr3_aa: CATSRDLPGAYGYTF; cdr3_nt: TGTGCCACCAGCAGAGATTTGCCAGGGGCCTATGGCTACACCTTC
j_call: TRBJ2-1; v_call: TRBV5-4; clone_size: .; d_call: TRBD2; cdr3_aa: CASSLAGGPNNEQFF; cdr3_nt: TGTGCCAGCAGCCTAGCGGGAGGGCCCAACAATGAGCAGTTCTTC